This T cell receptor (beta chain) stems from a study of shared clonotypes between healthy human individuals (dated by TCRdb to 2018 to 2021). Background for the entire study: The cohort comprised a couple of women and a few men aged 18 to 49 years. For each donor, three plates each were used for CD4 naive and CD4 memory, two plates were used for CD8 naive, and one plate was used for CD8 memory. The study deeply sequenced blood TCR repertoires of about 5 healthy adults to estimate repertoire size and the extent of clonotype sharing between individuals. To increase sequencing depth and limit assay-specific biases, TCR repertoire library preparation and sequencing were carried out by different laboratories using diverse techniques. Between about 0.85 and 10 billion PBMCs per donor were obtained by leukapheresis.

TCR CDR3 regions were amplified from genomic DNA by multiplex PCR using the deep immunoSEQ assay. For each cell subset, the extracted genomic DNA was distributed evenly across all wells of several immunoSEQ 96-well plates, and each plate served as one replicate. Each replicate PCR for sorted subsets received 150 to 250 ng genomic DNA, equal to roughly 29,000 T cell genomes. Purified libraries were quantified with a Qubit 3.0 fluorometer, sized on a Bioanalyzer 2100, and re-quantified with the KAPA Library Quantification kit. Each immunoSEQ 96-well plate was sequenced on its own single-read 150-cycle Illumina NextSeq 550 flow cell. The published analysis was carried out like this. The immunoSEQ output contained only junctional sequences without quality scores, so filtering could not match that applied to full-length reads. To assign V/J genes and CDR3, sequences were annotated against IMGT germline references using PyIR, a Python wrapper for IgBLAST v1.9. Reads with weak V/J assignments (E-value above 1e-6), missing CDR3, stop codons, out-of-frame junctions, or ambiguous translated residues were removed. V3J clonotypes were defined as sequences sharing an identical inferred V gene, J gene, and CDR3 amino acid sequence. Percentage overlap between repertoires was calculated by dividing the number of shared unique clonotypes by the size of the smaller repertoire. Repertoire richness was assessed with RTK rarefaction, the Chao1 estimator, and Recon v2.1 estimates of unobserved clonotypes. Generation probabilities were computed with OLGA for all TCRbeta clonotypes obtained by the gDNA method from several donors. TCRdb holds this immuneACCESS table with in-frame rearrangements only. Some clones are missing; in checked studies, unresolved V genes explain under half, and the rest has no known cause. V, J and clone size are taken as reported in that table, and D and trimming were inferred from the DNA itself. The sample profile shows approximately 710,000 clones; around 90% of them were found once. Together, the top ten hold 30% to 35% of the sample.

Donors were healthy HIV-negative adults with no recently reported acute infections or vaccinations. Every donor was a Caucasian adult living in Nashville, Tennessee, USA. CD8 memory samples combined magnetically selected CD45RO+ cells with CCR7-negative CD45RA+ effector memory (TemRA) cells. Blood was obtained by leukapheresis, after which PBMCs were separated by Ficoll-Histopaque density gradient centrifugation and cryopreserved in liquid nitrogen vapor phase. Analytical flow cytometry was used to check the purity and quantity of each magnetically sorted T cell population. Each sorted fraction had its genomic DNA isolated and then quantified by UV absorbance on a Nanodrop 2000c. Points on this clone: It lacks a known antigen. There are no base qualities to consult, and no much larger clone falls within one base.

Results the study describes overall, beyond this receptor: Incomplete sequencing was indicated by rarefaction of sorted-subset datasets, despite the large sequencing depth. Compared with non-shared clonotypes, clonotypes shared by all four sorted-subset donors had higher generation probabilities. When a handful of donors were compared, the shared fraction of clonotypes was about 5% for naive CD4, more than 3% for naive CD8, roughly 2.5% for memory CD4, and 0.3% to 0.5% for memory CD8. Naive subsets generally had larger estimated clonotype richness than memory subsets. Sampling was restricted to blood, and TCR repertoires in tissue are likely to differ from TCR repertoires in blood. Because the study included a small number of donors, the genetic and exposure-history diversity represented was limited. Pairwise subsampling led to the expectation that sequencing depth would affect the degree of clonotype sharing among donors.

The germline V gene specifies SNHLY as CDR1 and FYNNEI as CDR2. The CDR3 runs 14 amino acids, cysteine and phenylalanine included. The entry retains the CDR3 DNA only, 42 bases that are in frame from base 1. V and J are truncated by 3 bases and 5 bases respectively, leaving an intervening sequence of 14 bases. The chain is made from TRBV2 and TRBJ2-7; the D gene remains uncertain. The source of this sequence is a man in his late teens or twenties in good health. Some clones in this sample may be carry-over from other donors' samples. The sample taken for sequencing was memory CD8+ T cells from PBMCs. In the paper's terms, the cell subset or site label means: CD45RO+ cells pooled with CCR7-negative TemRA cells. This receptor carries the CDR3 CASSEGVSWHEQYF. The nucleotide sequence is TGTGCCAGCAGTGAGGGTGTTTCGTGGCACGAGCAGTACTTC.